The entry that follows covers one TCR beta chain sequence. Its antigen is still unknown. One base away there is no much larger clone; base qualities are not given. The data originate from a study of T cell responses to AZD1222 COVID-19 vaccine (dated by TCRdb to about 2021). Study-wide context: AZD1222 recipients given second doses at about 4 weeks or at about 12 weeks were pooled, since spike-specific TCR depth and breadth were not found to differ between the two schedules. A total of 240 or so trial participants underwent TCR sequencing, of whom about 210 had received two doses of AZD1222 and 26 had received two doses of the MenACWY control vaccine. Trial participants were enrolled into age subgroups of 18-55, 56-69 and 70-plus years, which contained 148, 28 and 57 TCR-sequenced participants, respectively.

Points the paper makes about the study in general: Most participants were white British and females outnumbered males, and the authors suggested that clonal diversity may have been underestimated. In the small 56-69-year group, the increase in depth fell short of significance, most likely because of low power. The vaccine-associated CD4 TCRs covered the entire spike protein, and the dominant responses fell in regions 160-218 and 743-854. Nearly half of unique spike-specific TCRs reportedly recognized epitopes outside regions mutated in the B.1.351 and B.1.1.7 variants. Spike-specific TCR breadth and depth rose significantly after two AZD1222 doses compared with day 0 and with MenACWY recipients. Because no day 14 peak-response samples were available, repertoires were characterized only after the peak T cell response. Conclusions about previously exposed vaccinees were limited because only 5 or 6 AZD1222 recipients were SARS-CoV-2 seropositive at baseline.

The time point tag for this specimen amounts to: baseline before first vaccination. Vaccinee samples came from UK trials COV001 and COV002, including a single-blind randomized controlled phase 2/3 trial of AZD1222 (ChAdOx1 nCoV-19) in healthy adults. For TCRbeta chain sequencing, PBMC samples were collected from trial participants at day 0 and at day 28 after the second dose. The CDR3 regions of human TCRbeta chains were subjected to immunosequencing. Concerning the study's data processing: TCRs in the repertoires were matched against a reference library of SARS-CoV-2-specific TCRs that had been generated with the MIRA antigen-specificity platform. Breadth was defined as the fraction of unique TCRs that were SARS-CoV-2-associated. Depth was defined as the fraction of total T cells that were SARS-CoV-2-associated. Using the MIRA data, every spike-specific TCR was mapped to the spike region that the TCR reacted to and assigned to either a CD4 or a CD8 class. Log10-transformed breadth and depth values were compared by one-way ANOVA with Sidak's multiple comparisons tests. Sourced from immuneACCESS, this table was stored by TCRdb with only in-frame sequences that have V and J called. A share of the clones is absent; for the studies checked, an unresolved V gene accounts for under half, and the remainder has no known explanation. The D gene and trimming were derived from the DNA, and the V and J assignments and clone size from that table. Within this sample are roughly 180,000 clones, with about 86% of them counted one time only. In total, the top ten clones hold approximately 0.5% of the sample.

The TCR was taken from an adult in good health. The sequenced sample was peripheral blood, obtained on day 0 of AZD1222 vaccination.

The DNA reads TGTGCCAGCAGTTTCCCCGGGACAGCCTACAATGAGCAGTTCTTC. It is translated as CASSFPGTAYNEQFF. The rearrangement combines TRBV27 with TRBJ2-1, with 7 middle bases fitting TRBD1. Based on the germline V gene (reference sequence), the CDR1 and CDR2 sequences are MNHEY and SMNVEV. The junction shows trimming of 3 bases on V and 2 bases on J, and the gene matches do not reach 4 bases of it. Spanning cysteine to phenylalanine, the CDR3 consists of 15 amino acids. Only the CDR3 part of the read is kept: 45 bases, read in frame from the first base.